The 16 T cell receptor beta chains below were found in one sample sequenced in a study of T cell responses to AZD1222 COVID-19 vaccine. Sequenced by immunoSEQ multiplex PCR; TCRdb stores in-frame clones only, minus some. The sample consists of around 100,000 clones, about 92% of them appearing once. This specimen consisted of peripheral blood, obtained on day 0 of AZD1222 vaccination. Receptors originate from an adult in good health.

In nucleotides, the CDR3 is TGTGCCAGCAGCTCGAGAGGGGGGGGCGCCCCAGAGACCCAGTACTTC. It codes for CASSSRGGGAPETQYF. The J gene is TRBJ2-5, the V gene TRBV11-2; a weak D match, TRBD2 (7 bases). The V end was cut by 4 bases, the J end by 4 bases, with 19 bases between. The CDR3 extends over 16 amino acids. CDR1 and CDR2 (germline): SGHAT, FQNNGV.

The rearrangement uses TRBV2 and TRBJ1-2; a weak D match, TRBD1 (5 bases). The CDR3 length is 14 residues. Germline CDR1 and CDR2: SNHLY and FYNNEI. V gave up 3 bases and J gave up 6 bases, with 14 bases separating them. CDR3 sequence: CASSEGREWDGYTF. DNA for the CDR3: TGTGCCAGCAGTGAGGGCAGGGAATGGGATGGCTACACCTTC.

A single count supports this clone. The V call is TRBV10-1, the J call TRBJ2-5; D possibly uses TRBD1 or TRBD2 (6 bases each). The germline CDR1 and CDR2 sequences are WNHNN and SYGVQD (reference sequence). Trimming stripped 0 bases from V and 4 bases from J, with 12 bases between. This CDR3 comprises 15 residues. This chain's CDR3 is CASSESPGAGETQYF. The CDR3 DNA sequence: TGCGCCAGCAGTGAGTCTCCGGGGGCCGGAGAGACCCAGTACTTC.

The V call is TRBV6-5, the J call TRBJ2-2; no firm D call. Germline CDR1 MNHEY, CDR2 SVGAGI. V lost 6 bases to trimming and J lost 4 bases, with 9 bases between them. The CDR3 totals 13 residues. The CDR3 region is CASSRVFTGELFF. Written as DNA, the CDR3 is TGTGCCAGCAGCCGTGTTTTCACCGGGGAGCTGTTTTTT.

This rearrangement joins TRBV28 to TRBJ2-7; 12 bases match TRBD2. Germline V gene sequence: CDR1 MDHEN, CDR2 SYDVKM. CDR3 length equals 15 residues. J was trimmed by 3 bases and V by 4 bases; bases with no gene match: 4. The CDR3 coding sequence is TGTGCCAGCAGTTACCTAGCGGGGGGGATCTACGAGCAGTACTTC. The encoded protein is CASSYLAGGIYEQYF.

V and J are TRBV4-3 and TRBJ2-3, with a tentative D call TRBD2 (6 bases). Germline V gene sequence: CDR1 LGHNA, CDR2 YSLEER. V shed 4 bases and J shed 5 bases, with 10 bases lying between them. CDR3 length equals 13 residues. Here the CDR3 DNA reads TGCGCCAGCAGCCCGGGGACTGGAGATACGCAGTATTTT. Its protein is CASSPGTGDTQYF.

The rearrangement links TRBV19 to TRBJ2-5, with 7 nucleotides matching TRBD2. Germline CDR1 is LNHDA and CDR2 is SQIVND (reference sequence). The CDR3 totals 15 residues. With 5 bases clipped from V and 9 bases from J, the junction kept 15 bases outside the gene matches. DNA for the CDR3: TGTGCCAGTAGTCAAGGACTAGACATCACTCGCGCCCAGTACTTC. Amino acids: CASSQGLDITRAQYF. Complete variable domain (other parts from reference TRBV19 and TRBJ2-5): DGGITQSPKYLFRKEGQNVTLSCEQNLNHDAMYWYRQDPGQGLRLIYYSQIVNDFQKGDIAEGYSVSREKKESFPLTVTSAQKNPTAFYLCASSQGLDITRAQYFGPGTRLLVL.

The genes are TRBV24-1 and TRBJ2-6; 9 bases are a match to TRBD1. The CDR3 length is 20 residues. V shed 3 bases, J shed 0 bases, and the junction held 11 bases outside the gene matches. CDR1 is KGHDR, CDR2 SFDVKD, per germline. CDR3 DNA: TGTGCCACCAGTGATACCAACCCCGGGACAGGGAGCTCTGGGGCCAACGTCCTGACTTTC. Protein: CATSDTNPGTGSSGANVLTF.

The chain has TRBV11-2 and TRBJ2-7, with D hard to call. V was cut by 5 bases and J by 3 bases, with 8 bases left in between. Germline values: CDR1 SGHAT, CDR2 FQNNGV. The length of the CDR3 is 12 residues. Written as DNA, the CDR3 is TGTGCCAGCAGCCAATGGCGCTACGAGCAGTACTTC. It specifies CASSQWRYEQYF.

The rearrangement uses TRBV6-4 and TRBJ1-4, with TRBD1 matching over 11 bases. The CDR3 length is 15 residues. With 8 bases clipped from V and 4 bases from J, the junction kept 6 bases outside the gene matches. From germline, CDR1 is MRHNA and CDR2 SNTAGT. The CDR3 region is CASSRTGGSNEKLFF. In DNA form, the CDR3 reads TGTGCCAGCTCCCGGACAGGGGGCAGTAATGAAAAACTGTTTTTT.

The CDR3 DNA reads as TGCGCCAGCAGTGATGGCGGACTGGGGAACAATGAGCAGTTCTTC. It encodes CASSDGGLGNNEQFF. The rearrangement uses TRBV10-2 and TRBJ2-1; D is perhaps TRBD2 (5 bases). The CDR3 totals 15 residues. V was trimmed by 3 bases and J by 5 bases, leaving 14 bases between them. Germline CDR1 is WSHSY and CDR2 is SAAADI.

This clone was seen just once. This rearrangement joins TRBV7-9 to TRBJ2-1; TRBD1 aligns across 7 bases. The CDR3 consists of 17 residues. V was pared by 5 bases and J by 4 bases, with 14 bases of the junction left unmatched. The V gene's germline CDR1 is SEHNR and CDR2 FQNEAQ (reference sequence). CDR3 DNA sequence: TGTGCCAGCAGCACTTACTCACAGGGGTCCCCTTACAATGAGCAGTTCTTC. Translated, it gives CASSTYSQGSPYNEQFF.

The chain links TRBV10-2 to TRBJ1-5; D not resolved. V was trimmed by 4 bases and J by 5 bases, leaving 6 bases between them. The CDR3 is made up of 12 amino acids. Germline loops: CDR1 WSHSY, CDR2 SAAADI. CDR3: CASSGGDQPQHF. Written as DNA, the CDR3 is TGCGCCAGCAGTGGTGGGGATCAGCCCCAGCATTTT.

The V gene is TRBV29-1, the J gene TRBJ2-3; 7 bases are shared with TRBD2. This CDR3 region has 13 residues. Trimming at V came to 7 bases and at J to 3 bases, leaving 7 bases not matched to a gene. The germline V gene encodes CDR1 SQVTM and CDR2 ANQGSEA. In nucleotides, the CDR3 is TGCAGCGGGGAGGGGATTGGGACAGATACGCAGTATTTT. It specifies CSGEGIGTDTQYF.

This clone has just a few counts. Additional DNA sequences in this sample encode the identical CDR3. The gene calls are TRBV3-1 (or the pseudogene TRBV3-2) and TRBJ2-2, with D hard to call. The germline CDR1 and CDR2 sequences are LGHDT and YNNKEL (reference sequence). Between the trimmed V and J ends, which lost 4 bases and 2 bases, there was a span of 2 bases. The CDR3 runs to 12 residues. The CDR3: CASSLNTGELFF. CDR3 sequence (DNA): TGTGCCAGCAGCCTTAACACCGGGGAGCTGTTTTTT.

This chain uses TRBV4-1 with TRBJ2-7; TRBD2 aligns across 8 bases. After removal of 2 bases from V and 4 bases from J, the junction contained 7 bases not matched to a gene. In germline, CDR1 is MGHRA, CDR2 YSYEKL. The CDR3 has 15 residues. The CDR3 DNA sequence: TGCGCCAGCAGCCAATATGCCGGGGGGGCTTACGAGCAGTACTTC. It specifies CASSQYAGGAYEQYF.